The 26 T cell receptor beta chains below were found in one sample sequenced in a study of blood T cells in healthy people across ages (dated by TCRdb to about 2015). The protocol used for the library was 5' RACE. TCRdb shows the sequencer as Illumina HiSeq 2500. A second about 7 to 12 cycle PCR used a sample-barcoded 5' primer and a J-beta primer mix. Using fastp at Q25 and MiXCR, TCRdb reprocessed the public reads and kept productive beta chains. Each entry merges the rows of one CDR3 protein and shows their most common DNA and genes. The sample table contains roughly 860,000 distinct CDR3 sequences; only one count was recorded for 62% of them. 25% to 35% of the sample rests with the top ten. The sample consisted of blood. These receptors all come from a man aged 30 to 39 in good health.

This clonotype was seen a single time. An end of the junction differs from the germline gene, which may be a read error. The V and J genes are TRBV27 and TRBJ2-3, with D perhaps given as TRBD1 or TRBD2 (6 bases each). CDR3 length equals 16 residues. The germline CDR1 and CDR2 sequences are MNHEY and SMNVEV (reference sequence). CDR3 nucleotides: TGTGCCAGCAGTTTATCGGGGGGCAGGTACACAGATGCGCAGTATTTT. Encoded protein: CASSLSGGRYTDAQYF.

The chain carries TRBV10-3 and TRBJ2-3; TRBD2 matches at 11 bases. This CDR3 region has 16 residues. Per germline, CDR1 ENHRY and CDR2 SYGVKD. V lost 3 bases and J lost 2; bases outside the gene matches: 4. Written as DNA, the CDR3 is TGTGCCATCAGTGAAGTAGCGGGGGGGCCCACAGATACGCAGTATTTT. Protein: CAISEVAGGPTDTQYF.

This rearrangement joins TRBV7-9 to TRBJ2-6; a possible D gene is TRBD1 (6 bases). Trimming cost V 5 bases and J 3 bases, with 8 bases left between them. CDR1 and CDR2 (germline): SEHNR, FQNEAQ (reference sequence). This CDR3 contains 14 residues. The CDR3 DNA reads TGTGCCAGCAGCGCAGGGGATGGGGCCAACGTCCTGACTTTC. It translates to CASSAGDGANVLTF.

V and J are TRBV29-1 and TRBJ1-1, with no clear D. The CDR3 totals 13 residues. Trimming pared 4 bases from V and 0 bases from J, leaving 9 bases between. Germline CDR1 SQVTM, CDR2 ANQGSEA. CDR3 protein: CSVGAAMNTEAFF. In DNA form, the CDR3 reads TGCAGCGTTGGGGCAGCGATGAACACTGAAGCTTTCTTT.

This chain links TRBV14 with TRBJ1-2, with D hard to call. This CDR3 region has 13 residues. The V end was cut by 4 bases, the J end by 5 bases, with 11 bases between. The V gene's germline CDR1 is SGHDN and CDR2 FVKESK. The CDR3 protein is CASSLELAYGYTF. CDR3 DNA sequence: TGTGCCAGCAGCCTTGAGTTGGCGTATGGCTACACCTTC.

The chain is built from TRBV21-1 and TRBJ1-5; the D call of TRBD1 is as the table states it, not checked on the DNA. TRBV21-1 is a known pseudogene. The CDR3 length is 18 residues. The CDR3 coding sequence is TGTGCCAGCAGCAAAAGGGGGTCTCGGTGGGATAGCAATCAGCCCCAGCATTTT. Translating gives CASSKRGSRWDSNQPQHF.

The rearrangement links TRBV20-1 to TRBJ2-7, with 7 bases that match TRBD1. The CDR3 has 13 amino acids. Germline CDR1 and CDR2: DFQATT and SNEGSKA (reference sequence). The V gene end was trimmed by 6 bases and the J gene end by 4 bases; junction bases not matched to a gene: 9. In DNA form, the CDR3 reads TGCAGTGCACCGGACAGGCTAATATACGAGCAGTACTTC. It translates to CSAPDRLIYEQYF.

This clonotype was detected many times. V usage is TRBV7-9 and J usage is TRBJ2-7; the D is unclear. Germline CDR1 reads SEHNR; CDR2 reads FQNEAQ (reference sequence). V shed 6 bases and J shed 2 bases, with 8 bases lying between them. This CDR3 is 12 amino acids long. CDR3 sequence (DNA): TGTGCCAGCAGTTCTACCCCCTACGAGCAGTACTTC. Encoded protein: CASSSTPYEQYF.

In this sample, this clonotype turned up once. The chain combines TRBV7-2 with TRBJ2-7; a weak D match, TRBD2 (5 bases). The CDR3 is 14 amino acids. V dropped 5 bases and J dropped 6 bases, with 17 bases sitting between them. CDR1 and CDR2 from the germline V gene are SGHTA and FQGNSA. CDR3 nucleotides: TGTGCCAGCAGCCCCCTTAGGGCGGGTAGCGAGCAGTACTTC. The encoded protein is CASSPLRAGSEQYF.

CDR3 protein: CASSRNPGGDQPQHF. For the CDR3, the DNA is TGTGCCAGCTCGCGCAACCCCGGAGGCGATCAGCCCCAGCATTTT. The chain joins TRBV12-3 or TRBV12-4 to TRBJ1-5, with no clear D. V gave up 8 bases and J gave up 5 bases, with 19 bases separating them. There are 15 residues in the CDR3.

In DNA form, the CDR3 reads TGCAGCGTGGCCGAGATGCTCTCAACTAATGAAAAACTGTTTTTT. It yields the protein CSVAEMLSTNEKLFF. The V call is TRBV29-1, the J call TRBJ1-4; D is unresolved. The CDR3 contains 15 residues. Looked up from germline, CDR1 is SQVTM and CDR2 is ANQGSEA. V was shortened by 6 bases and J by 0 bases, with 14 bases between the two germline ends.

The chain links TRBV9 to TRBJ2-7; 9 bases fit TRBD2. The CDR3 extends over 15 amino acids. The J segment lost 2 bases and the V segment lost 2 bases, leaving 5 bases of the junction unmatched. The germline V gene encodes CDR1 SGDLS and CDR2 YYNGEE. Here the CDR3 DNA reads TGTGCCAGCAGCGTTATAGCGGGGGAGACCTACGAGCAGTACTTC. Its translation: CASSVIAGETYEQYF. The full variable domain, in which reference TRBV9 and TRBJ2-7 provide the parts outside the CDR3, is DSGVTQTPKHLITATGQRVTLRCSPRSGDLSVYWYQQSLDQGLQFLIQYYNGEERAKGNILERFSAQQFPDLHSELNLSSLELGDSALYFCASSVIAGETYEQYFGPGTRLTVT.

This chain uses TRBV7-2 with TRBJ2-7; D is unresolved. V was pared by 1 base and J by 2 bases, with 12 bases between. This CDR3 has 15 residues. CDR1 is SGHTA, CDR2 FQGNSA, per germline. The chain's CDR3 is CASSLDWWRTYEQYF. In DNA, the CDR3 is TGTGCCAGCAGCTTAGATTGGTGGCGGACCTACGAGCAGTACTTC.

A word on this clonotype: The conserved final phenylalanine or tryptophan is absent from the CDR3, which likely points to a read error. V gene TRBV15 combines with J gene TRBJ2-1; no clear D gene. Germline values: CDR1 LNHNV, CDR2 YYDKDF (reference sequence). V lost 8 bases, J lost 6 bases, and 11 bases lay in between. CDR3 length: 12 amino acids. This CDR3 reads CATGPRSNEQFL. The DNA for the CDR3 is TGTGCCACCGGGCCACGGTCCAATGAGCAGTTCTTA.

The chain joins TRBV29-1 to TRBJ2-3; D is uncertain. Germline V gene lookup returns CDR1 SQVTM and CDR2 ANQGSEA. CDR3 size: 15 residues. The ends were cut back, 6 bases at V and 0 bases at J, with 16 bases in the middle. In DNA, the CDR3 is TGCAGCGTGGAGAGACGGAGAGCTAGCACAGATACGCAGTATTTT. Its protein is CSVERRRASTDTQYF.

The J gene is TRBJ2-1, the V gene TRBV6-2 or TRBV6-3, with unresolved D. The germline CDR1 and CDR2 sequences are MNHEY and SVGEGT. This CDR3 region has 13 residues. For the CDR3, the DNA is TGTGCTGCCCAAGGCAGCTCCTACAATGAGCAGTTCTTC. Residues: CAAQGSSYNEQFF.

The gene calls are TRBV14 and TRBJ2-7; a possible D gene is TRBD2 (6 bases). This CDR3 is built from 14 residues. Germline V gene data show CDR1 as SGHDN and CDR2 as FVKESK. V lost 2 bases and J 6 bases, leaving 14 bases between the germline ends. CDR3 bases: TGTGCCAGCAGCCAACACGCGGGAACCTGCGAGCAGTACTTC. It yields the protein CASSQHAGTCEQYF.

Here the CDR3 reads CASSPKAVLNEQFF. Here the CDR3 DNA reads TGTGCCAGCAGTCCTAAGGCAGTATTAAATGAGCAGTTCTTC. This rearrangement joins TRBV7-8 to TRBJ2-1; D not resolved. Germline CDR1 and CDR2: SGHVS and FQNEAQ. This CDR3 has 14 residues. Trimming left V 6 bases short and J 7 bases short, with 16 bases between.

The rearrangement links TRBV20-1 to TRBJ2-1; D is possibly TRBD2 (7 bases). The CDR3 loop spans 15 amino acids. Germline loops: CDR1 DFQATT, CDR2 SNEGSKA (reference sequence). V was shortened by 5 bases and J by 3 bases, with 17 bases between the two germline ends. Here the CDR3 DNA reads TGCAGTGCTGACCCGGGGGGCCAGGGCTACAATGAGCAGTTCTTC. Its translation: CSADPGGQGYNEQFF.

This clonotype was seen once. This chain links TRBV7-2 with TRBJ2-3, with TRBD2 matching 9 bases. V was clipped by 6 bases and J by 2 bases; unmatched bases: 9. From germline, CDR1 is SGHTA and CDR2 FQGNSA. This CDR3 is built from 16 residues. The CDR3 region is CASSEGRGGVTDTQYF. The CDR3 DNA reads TGTGCCAGCAGTGAGGGTCGCGGGGGGGTCACAGATACGCAGTATTTT. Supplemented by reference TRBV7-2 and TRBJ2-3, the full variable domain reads GAGVSQSPSNKVTEKGKDVELRCDPISGHTALYWYRQSLGQGLEFLIYFQGNSAPDKSGLPSDRFSAERTGGSVSTLTIQRTQQEDSAVYLCASSEGRGGVTDTQYFGPGTRLTVL.

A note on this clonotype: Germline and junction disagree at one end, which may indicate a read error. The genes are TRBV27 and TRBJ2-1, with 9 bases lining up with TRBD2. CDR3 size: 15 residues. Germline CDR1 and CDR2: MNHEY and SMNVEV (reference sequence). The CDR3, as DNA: TGTGCCATCAGTTTTAGGGCTAGCGGGGACAATGAGCAGTTCTTC. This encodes CAISFRASGDNEQFF.

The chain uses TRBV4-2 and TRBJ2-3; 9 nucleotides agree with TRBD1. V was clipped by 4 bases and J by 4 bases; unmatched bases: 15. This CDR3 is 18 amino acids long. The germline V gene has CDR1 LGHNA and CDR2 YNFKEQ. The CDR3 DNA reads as TGTGCCAGCAGCCTGGGAGGCCTCGCGGGACAGGGAGCAGATACGCAGTATTTT. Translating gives CASSLGGLAGQGADTQYF.

The CDR3 region is CASIMGGGARTDTQYF. In nucleotides, the CDR3 is TGTGCCAGCATCATGGGAGGAGGGGCAAGAACAGATACGCAGTATTTT. The J gene is TRBJ2-3, the V gene TRBV7-9; D is perhaps TRBD2 (6 bases). Trimming removed 7 bases at V and 3 bases at J, with 20 bases between. The germline V gene encodes CDR1 SEHNR and CDR2 FQNEAQ (reference sequence). The CDR3 consists of 16 residues.

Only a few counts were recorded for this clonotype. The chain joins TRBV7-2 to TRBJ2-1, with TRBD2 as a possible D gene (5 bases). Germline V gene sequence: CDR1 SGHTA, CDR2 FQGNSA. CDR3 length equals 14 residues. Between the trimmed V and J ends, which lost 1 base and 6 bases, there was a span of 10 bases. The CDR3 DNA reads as TGTGCCAGCAGCTTAGTTCGGGGTCCCAATGAGCAGTTCTTC. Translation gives CASSLVRGPNEQFF.

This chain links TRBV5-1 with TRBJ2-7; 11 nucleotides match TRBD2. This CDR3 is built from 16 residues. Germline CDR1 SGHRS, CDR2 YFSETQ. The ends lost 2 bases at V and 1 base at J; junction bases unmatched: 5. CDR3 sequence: CASSFRTSGGSYEQYF. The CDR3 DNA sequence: TGCGCCAGCAGCTTTCGAACTAGCGGGGGATCCTACGAGCAGTACTTC.

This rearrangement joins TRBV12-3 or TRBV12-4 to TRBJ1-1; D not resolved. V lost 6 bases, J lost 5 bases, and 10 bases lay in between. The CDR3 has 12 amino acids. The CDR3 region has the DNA TGTGCCAGCAGAGTAGGGCGTACTGAAGCTTTCTTT. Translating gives CASRVGRTEAFF.